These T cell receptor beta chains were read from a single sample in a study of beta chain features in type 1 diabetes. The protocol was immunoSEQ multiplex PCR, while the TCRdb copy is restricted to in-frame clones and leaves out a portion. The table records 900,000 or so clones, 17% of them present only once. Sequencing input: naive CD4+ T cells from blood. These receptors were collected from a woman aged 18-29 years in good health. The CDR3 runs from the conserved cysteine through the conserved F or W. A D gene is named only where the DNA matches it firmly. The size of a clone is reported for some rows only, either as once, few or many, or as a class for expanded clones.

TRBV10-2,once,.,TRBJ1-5,CASSEQGVYQPQHF,TGCGCCAGCAGTGAGCAGGGCGTTTATCAGCCCCAGCATTTT
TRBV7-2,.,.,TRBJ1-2,CASSLTTGNYGYTF,TGTGCCAGCAGCTTAACAACAGGGAACTATGGCTACACCTTC
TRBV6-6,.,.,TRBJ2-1,CASIGAIYNEQFF,TGTGCCAGCATCGGCGCAATCTACAATGAGCAGTTCTTC
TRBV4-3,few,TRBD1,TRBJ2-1,CASSQVDRDNEQFF,TGCGCCAGCAGCCAAGTAGACAGGGACAATGAGCAGTTCTTC
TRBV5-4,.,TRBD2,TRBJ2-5,CASSLGGTSGQETQYF,TGTGCCAGCAGCTTGGGGGGGACTAGCGGCCAAGAGACCCAGTACTTC
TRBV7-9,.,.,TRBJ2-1,CASSLEAVGYNEQFF,TGTGCCAGCAGCTTAGAGGCTGTTGGCTACAATGAGCAGTTCTTC
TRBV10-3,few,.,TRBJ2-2,CAITTEAGGELFF,TGTGCCATCACTACGGAAGCTGGCGGGGAGCTGTTTTTT
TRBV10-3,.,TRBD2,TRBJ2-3,CAISEPLSGRASDTQYF,TGTGCCATCAGTGAACCCCTTAGCGGGAGGGCCTCAGATACGCAGTATTTT
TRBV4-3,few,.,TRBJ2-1,CASSQFTSGEQFF,TGCGCCAGCAGCCAATTTACATCCGGGGAGCAGTTCTTC
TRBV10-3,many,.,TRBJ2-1,CAISESSSSYNEQFF,TGTGCCATCAGTGAGTCTAGTAGCTCCTACAATGAGCAGTTCTTC
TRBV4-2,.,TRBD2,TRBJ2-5,CASSPETSGPYQETQYF,TGTGCCAGCAGCCCAGAGACTAGCGGGCCCTACCAAGAGACCCAGTACTTC
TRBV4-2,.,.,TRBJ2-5,CASSQGGGQETQYF,TGTGCCAGCAGCCAAGGTGGGGGGCAAGAGACCCAGTACTTC
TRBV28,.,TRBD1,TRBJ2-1,CASSSYINTGGTEQFF,TGTGCCAGCAGTTCATATATCAACACAGGGGGCACTGAGCAGTTCTTC
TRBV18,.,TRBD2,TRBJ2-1,CASSPYAGLAYYNEQFF,TGTGCCAGCTCACCATACGCGGGACTAGCGTACTACAATGAGCAGTTCTTC
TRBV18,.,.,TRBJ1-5,CASSSLSYNQPQHF,TGTGCCAGCTCAAGTTTGTCCTACAATCAGCCCCAGCATTTT
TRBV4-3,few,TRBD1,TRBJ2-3,CASSQDIPTGGLLARDTQYF,TGCGCCAGCAGCCAAGATATTCCGACAGGGGGACTTCTGGCTCGGGATACGCAGTATTTT
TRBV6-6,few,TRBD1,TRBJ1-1,CAATGRRNTEAFF,TGTGCCGCGACAGGGAGGCGGAACACTGAAGCTTTCTTT
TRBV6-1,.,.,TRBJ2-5,CASRQAGEGTQYF,TGTGCCAGCAGGCAAGCGGGCGAGGGGACCCAGTACTTC
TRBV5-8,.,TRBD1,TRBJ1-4,CASSPPGGQENEKLFF,TGTGCCAGCAGCCCGCCTGGAGGACAGGAAAATGAAAAACTGTTTTTT
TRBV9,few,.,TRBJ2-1,CASSVATRNNEQFF,TGTGCCAGCAGCGTAGCGACTCGTAACAATGAGCAGTTCTTC
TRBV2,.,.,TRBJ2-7,CASSGQGDEQYF,TGTGCCAGCAGCGGGCAGGGAGACGAGCAGTACTTC
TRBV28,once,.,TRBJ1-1,CASSLWTTNTEAFF,TGTGCCAGCAGTTTATGGACCACAAACACTGAAGCTTTCTTT
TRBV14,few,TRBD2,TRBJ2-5,CASSRGDLAGGLETQYF,TGTGCCAGCAGCCGAGGGGACCTAGCGGGAGGTCTGGAGACCCAGTACTTC
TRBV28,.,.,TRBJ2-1,CASSPTGLNHNEQFF,TGTGCCAGCAGTCCTACAGGGTTGAACCACAATGAGCAGTTCTTC
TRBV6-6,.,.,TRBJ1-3,CASSPHDSGNTIYF,TGTGCCAGCAGCCCACACGACTCTGGAAACACCATATATTTT
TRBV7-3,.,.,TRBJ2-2,CASSPGPNTGELFF,TGTGCCAGCAGCCCGGGGCCGAACACCGGGGAGCTGTTTTTT
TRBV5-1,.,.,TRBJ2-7,CASSPEPQGLPYEQYF,TGCGCCAGCAGCCCGGAACCCCAGGGACTGCCCTACGAGCAGTACTTC
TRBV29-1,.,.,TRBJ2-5,CSVVDRRVRETQYF,TGCAGCGTTGTAGACCGTAGGGTTAGGGAGACCCAGTACTTC
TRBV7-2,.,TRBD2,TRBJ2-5,CASSFSALDSSGKQETQYF,TGTGCCAGCAGCTTTAGTGCCCTTGATTCTAGCGGGAAACAAGAGACCCAGTACTTC
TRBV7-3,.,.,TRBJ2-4,CASRSPGGNLKNIQYF,TGTGCCAGCCGGTCACCGGGCGGGAACTTAAAAAACATTCAGTACTTC
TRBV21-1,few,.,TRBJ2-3,CAKERGLKRWRGVF,TGTGCGAAGGAACGGGGACTTAAGCGGTGGAGGGGGGTTTTT
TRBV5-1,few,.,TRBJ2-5,CASSLAMMYQETQYF,TGCGCCAGCAGCTTGGCCATGATGTACCAAGAGACCCAGTACTTC
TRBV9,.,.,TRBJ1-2,CASSGRGATNYGYTF,TGTGCCAGCAGCGGAAGGGGGGCGACTAACTATGGCTACACCTTC
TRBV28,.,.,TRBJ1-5,CASRMERVRQPQHF,TGTGCCAGCAGGATGGAGAGAGTCAGGCAGCCCCAGCATTTT
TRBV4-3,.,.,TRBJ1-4,CASSQGSWASGEKLFF,TGCGCCAGCAGCCAAGGTTCTTGGGCCTCGGGTGAAAAACTGTTTTTT
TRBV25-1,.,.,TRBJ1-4,CASSFYEKLFF,TGTGCCTCCTCTTTTTATGAAAAACTGTTTTTT
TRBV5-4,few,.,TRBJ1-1,CASSSSRVAVDGYTEAFF,TGTGCCAGCAGCAGCAGCAGGGTGGCGGTTGATGGGTACACTGAAGCTTTCTTT
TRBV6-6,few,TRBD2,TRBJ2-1,CASRPRGLEDEQFF,TGTGCCAGCAGACCGCGGGGACTAGAAGATGAGCAGTTCTTC
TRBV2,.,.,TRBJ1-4,CASSEAYRGSNEKLFF,TGTGCCAGCAGTGAAGCATACCGGGGCTCTAATGAAAAACTGTTTTTT
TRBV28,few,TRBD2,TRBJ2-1,CASSLGGLAVNEQFF,TGTGCCAGCAGTTTAGGGGGACTAGCGGTTAATGAGCAGTTCTTC
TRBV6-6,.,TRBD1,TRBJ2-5,CASSYDRGQGAQYF,TGTGCCAGCAGTTACGATAGGGGCCAGGGGGCCCAGTACTTC
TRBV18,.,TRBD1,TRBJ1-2,CASSPLDRDYGYTF,TGTGCCAGCTCACCGCTAGACAGGGACTATGGCTACACCTTC
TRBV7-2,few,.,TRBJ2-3,CASSLSGRLSTDTQYF,TGTGCCAGCAGCTTATCGGGCAGACTCAGCACAGATACGCAGTATTTT
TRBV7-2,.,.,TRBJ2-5,CASSSLHPETQYF,TGTGCCAGCAGCTCCCTACATCCCGAGACCCAGTACTTC
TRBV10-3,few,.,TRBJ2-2,CAISESGEVASANTGELFF,TGTGCCATCAGTGAGTCGGGAGAGGTAGCCTCAGCGAACACCGGGGAGCTGTTTTTT
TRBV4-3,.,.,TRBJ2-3,CASSPARADTQYF,TGCGCCAGCAGCCCAGCTAGGGCAGATACGCAGTATTTT
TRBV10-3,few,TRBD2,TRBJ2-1,CAIRTSGSINEQFF,TGTGCCATCAGAACAAGCGGGAGCATTAATGAGCAGTTCTTC
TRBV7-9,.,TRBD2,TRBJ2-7,CASSYTGTTLEQYF,TGTGCCAGCAGCTACACCGGGACTACCCTCGAGCAGTACTTC
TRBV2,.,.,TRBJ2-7,CASSGSWVGEQYF,TGTGCCAGCAGCGGAAGTTGGGTAGGTGAGCAGTACTTC
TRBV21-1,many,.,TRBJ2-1,CASTNQGGEQFF,TGTGCCAGCACCAACCAGGGAGGTGAGCAGTTCTTC
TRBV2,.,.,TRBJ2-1,CASSERLDRINEQFF,TGTGCCAGCAGTGAACGGCTGGATAGGATCAATGAGCAGTTCTTC
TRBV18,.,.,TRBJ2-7,CASSRTQESTIYEQYF,TGTGCCAGCTCACGGACGCAAGAGTCTACAATCTACGAGCAGTACTTC
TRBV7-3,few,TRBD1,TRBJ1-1,CASSPRGQKNTEAFF,TGTGCCAGCAGCCCTAGGGGACAGAAGAACACTGAAGCTTTCTTT
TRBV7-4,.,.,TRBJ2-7,CASSLQGHLANTYEQYF,TGTGCCAGCAGCTTACAAGGACACTTAGCTAATACCTACGAGCAGTACTTC
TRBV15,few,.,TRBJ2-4,CATSRDAGISSNIQYF,TGTGCCACCAGCAGAGATGCGGGAATCTCCTCCAACATTCAGTACTTC
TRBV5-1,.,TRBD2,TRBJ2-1,CASSLWTSGRGNEQFF,TGCGCCAGCAGCCTGTGGACTAGCGGGAGAGGCAATGAGCAGTTCTTC
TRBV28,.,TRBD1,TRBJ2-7,CATRRDRGIFEQYF,TGTGCCACCCGCCGGGACAGGGGAATATTCGAGCAGTACTTC
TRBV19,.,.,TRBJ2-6,CASSSVGAGANVLTF,TGTGCCAGTAGTTCGGTGGGCGCTGGGGCCAACGTCCTGACTTTC
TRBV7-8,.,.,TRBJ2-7,CASSLAFGSSYEQYF,TGTGCCAGCAGCTTAGCGTTCGGGAGCTCCTACGAGCAGTACTTC
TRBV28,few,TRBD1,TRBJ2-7,CASSLWDRGYEQYF,TGTGCCAGCAGTTTATGGGACAGGGGCTACGAGCAGTACTTC